One and the same sample provided the 20 T cell receptor beta chains below, sequenced in a study of low-dose radiotherapy and immunotherapy resistance in tumors. First-strand cDNA used TRAV- and TRBV-specific primers, covering alpha and beta chains. The authors amplified TCRs for 15 to 25 PCR cycles with a constant-region primer and a V-primer adapter. TCRdb called the reads again in MiXCR, with one record for every CDR3 protein. The data contain 15,000 to 20,000 distinct CDR3 sequences, about 70% of them seen just once; the ten biggest clones take up approximately 5%. Every receptor here comes from a human donor with advanced metastatic prostate, ovarian, gallbladder or colorectal cancer (not recorded which). This table probably holds off-target reads from a library built for another chain.

The rearrangement uses TRBV18 and TRBJ2-7, with a possible D match to TRBD1 (6 bases). CDR3 size: 13 residues. Germline assignment: CDR1 KGHSH and CDR2 LQKENI. V shed 3 bases and J shed 4 bases, with 10 bases lying between them. The CDR3: CASSPGHGYEQYF. The CDR3 coding sequence is TGTGCCAGCTCACCGGGACACGGGTACGAGCAGTACTTC.

In its sample, this clonotype was seen a few times. This chain joins TRBV6-5 and TRBJ2-7; D may be TRBD1 or TRBD2 (5 bases each). The CDR3 consists of 12 residues. Trimming took off 7 bases at V and 7 bases at J, with 14 bases between the two ends. The germline V gene has CDR1 MNHEY and CDR2 SVGAGI. Written as DNA, the CDR3 is TGTGCCAGCACCTCAGGGACGTCAGAGCAGTACTTC. It codes for CASTSGTSEQYF.

The chain combines TRBV28 with TRBJ2-1; tentatively, D is TRBD2 (5 bases). Trimming removed 2 bases at V and 13 bases at J, with 15 bases between. The V gene's germline CDR1 is MDHEN and CDR2 SYDVKM. The CDR3 consists of 13 residues. As DNA, the CDR3 is TGTGCCAGCAGTTTAATAGGCGGGCTTTCTCAGTTCTTC. This gives the protein CASSLIGGLSQFF.

The chain joins TRBV29-1 to TRBJ2-3, with D tentatively TRBD1 or TRBD2 (6 bases each). Germline assignment: CDR1 SQVTM and CDR2 ANQGSEA. The CDR3 consists of 17 residues. The V and J ends lost 3 bases and 0 bases respectively, with 19 bases between them. The CDR3 here is CSVDLVGAGTSTDTQYF. CDR3 bases: TGCAGCGTTGATTTGGTGGGGGCGGGAACTAGCACAGATACGCAGTATTTT.

This chain uses TRBV5-1 with TRBJ2-2, with D perhaps TRBD1 or TRBD2 (5 bases each). There are 13 residues in the CDR3. CDR1 is SGHRS, CDR2 YFSETQ, per germline. Trimming took off 7 bases at V and 8 bases at J, with 15 bases between the two ends. In DNA, the CDR3 is TGCGCCAGCCCGGGACCAAGGTCGGGGGAGCTGTTTTTT. It encodes CASPGPRSGELFF.

This chain joins TRBV18 and TRBJ2-3, with D possibly matching TRBD2 (6 bases). Trimming stripped 6 bases from V and 1 base from J, with 14 bases between. CDR3 length: 15 residues. Germline CDR1 reads KGHSH; CDR2 reads LQKENI. Written as DNA, the CDR3 is TGTGCCAGCTCCCCTACGTGGGGGGGCACAGATACGCAGTATTTT. Its translation is CASSPTWGGTDTQYF. Looking up the rest from reference TRBV18 and TRBJ2-3 gives the full variable domain: NAGVMQNPRHLVRRRGQEARLRCSPMKGHSHVYWYRQLPEEGLKFMVYLQKENIIDESGMPKERFSAEFPKEGPSILRIQQVVRGDSAAYFCASSPTWGGTDTQYFGPGTRLTVL.

This clonotype has just a few counts. The CDR3 region has the DNA TGTGCCAGCAGTTTATCTTCCCTGAACACTGAAGCTTTCTTT. Translated, it gives CASSLSSLNTEAFF. This chain connects TRBV28 to TRBJ1-1; no reliable D call. The germline V gene has CDR1 MDHEN and CDR2 SYDVKM. V lost 1 base to trimming and J lost 0 bases, with 6 bases between them. The CDR3 is made up of 14 amino acids.

This clonotype has just one count. The V and J genes are TRBV4-1 and TRBJ1-2; no clear D gene. Germline CDR1 and CDR2: MGHRA and YSYEKL. This CDR3 has 15 residues. V shed 6 bases and J shed 1 base, with 15 bases lying between them. CDR3 in DNA: TGCGCCAGCAGGCCTGCTCGGGCAGATAACTATGGCTACACCTTC. Protein sequence: CASRPARADNYGYTF.

V gene TRBV28 combines with J gene TRBJ2-5; D may be TRBD1 (6 bases). CDR1 is MDHEN and CDR2 is SYDVKM in the germline V gene. CDR3 length: 17 amino acids. Deletions cut 1 base from V and 3 bases from J, with 18 bases between. CDR3 sequence: CASSLFPYRDSEETQYF. The CDR3 nucleotides read TGTGCCAGCAGTTTATTTCCATACAGGGATTCGGAAGAGACCCAGTACTTC.

This clonotype was counted only a few times. The chain carries TRBV2 and TRBJ1-3, with 7 nucleotides matching TRBD1. V was pared by 7 bases and J by 2 bases, with 8 bases of the junction left unmatched. Germline V gene data show CDR1 as SNHLY and CDR2 as FYNNEI. The CDR3 covers 15 residues. DNA for the CDR3: TGTGCCAGCATGAAGACAGGGCTTACTGGAAACACCATATATTTT. Translated, it gives CASMKTGLTGNTIYF.

The rearrangement links TRBV12-3 or TRBV12-4 to TRBJ1-1, with TRBD1 matching over 11 bases. Losses at the gene ends were 5 bases for V and 2 bases for J; bases not matched to a gene: 7. The CDR3 is 16 residues long. Written as DNA, the CDR3 is TGTGCCAGCAGTACCCGGGACAGGGGGTACAACACTGAAGCTTTCTTT. This translates into CASSTRDRGYNTEAFF.

This chain uses TRBV30 with TRBJ2-1; 11 bases are shared with TRBD2. From germline, CDR1 is GTSNPN and CDR2 SVGIG (reference sequence). The CDR3 totals 19 residues. The ends lost 2 bases at V and 9 bases at J; junction bases unmatched: 21. CDR3 sequence: CAWSLLAGAGRGWVGEQFF. The CDR3 DNA reads as TGTGCCTGGAGTCTACTAGCGGGAGCGGGTCGAGGTTGGGTGGGTGAGCAGTTCTTC.

The genes are TRBV6-1 and TRBJ2-3, with a tentative D call TRBD2 (6 bases). There are 17 residues in the CDR3. Trimming removed 4 bases from V and 2 bases from J, with 19 bases in between. Germline CDR1 is MNHNS and CDR2 is SASEGT. CDR3 protein: CASSAIPPGLNTDTQYF. CDR3 nucleotides: TGTGCCAGCAGTGCGATCCCTCCGGGACTTAACACAGATACGCAGTATTTT.

The genes are TRBV5-5 and TRBJ1-4; D is possibly TRBD1 (5 bases). Trimming pared 3 bases from V and 2 bases from J, leaving 11 bases between. This CDR3 is 15 amino acids long. The germline V gene has CDR1 SGHKS and CDR2 YYEKEE (reference sequence). In nucleotides, the CDR3 is TGTGCCAGCAGCTACCGGGGCGGGACTAATGAAAAACTGTTTTTT. Its protein is CASSYRGGTNEKLFF.

V is TRBV7-9 and J is TRBJ2-7; D perhaps matches TRBD2 (6 bases). Germline values: CDR1 SEHNR, CDR2 FQNEAQ (reference sequence). V gave up 4 bases and J gave up 6 bases, with 31 bases separating them. The CDR3 has 19 amino acids. CDR3 coding DNA: TGTGCCAGCAGCTCCGCCCTTGGGACTGATACGGACGGCGTGCGCGAGCAGTACTTC. It is translated as CASSSALGTDTDGVREQYF.

V is TRBV12-3 or TRBV12-4 and J is TRBJ2-5, with 10 bases identical to TRBD2. V gave up 5 bases and J gave up 5 bases; unmatched junction bases: 14. This CDR3 region has 17 residues. The CDR3 spells CASSPPASGSWSETQYF. The CDR3 region has the DNA TGTGCCAGCAGTCCGCCCGCTAGCGGGAGTTGGTCGGAGACCCAGTACTTC.

The chain employs TRBV6-1 and TRBJ2-1; possible D gene TRBD2, 5 bases. With 6 bases removed from V and 6 bases from J, the gap between germline ends came to 12 bases. The CDR3 runs 13 residues. CDR1 and CDR2 (germline): MNHNS, SASEGT. CDR3 bases: TGTGCCAGCAGCCCGGGAAGACCCAATGAGCAGTTCTTC. Translating gives CASSPGRPNEQFF.

As for this clonotype: One end of the junction fails to match germline, which may point to a read error. The chain links TRBV6-2 or TRBV6-3 to TRBJ1-1, with a tentative D call TRBD1 (6 bases). Germline V gene data show CDR1 as MNHEY and CDR2 as SVGEGT. The CDR3 runs 14 residues. The CDR3 loop reads CASSYSAQGFETFF. For the CDR3, the DNA is TGTGCCAGCAGTTACTCGGCGCAGGGGTTTGAAACTTTCTTT.

The chain recombines TRBV27 with TRBJ2-5; D may be TRBD1 or TRBD2 (5 bases each). V was clipped by 1 base and J by 5 bases, with 8 bases between them. There are 13 residues in the CDR3. CDR1 is MNHEY and CDR2 is SMNVEV in the germline V gene (reference sequence). The DNA of the CDR3 is TGTGCCAGCAGTTTATTAGGGGAGGAGACCCAGTACTTC. The encoded protein is CASSLLGEETQYF.

The chain links TRBV7-9 to TRBJ2-7; 10 nucleotides align to TRBD1. With 5 bases clipped from V and 0 bases from J, the junction kept 4 bases outside the gene matches. CDR1 is SEHNR, CDR2 FQNEAQ, per germline (reference sequence). The CDR3 covers 15 residues. The CDR3 DNA sequence: TGTGCCAGCAGCACGGGACAGGGGAGCTCCTACGAGCAGTACTTC. Its translation is CASSTGQGSSYEQYF.